One sample yielded the 23 T cell receptor beta chains listed below, sequenced in a study of blood T cells in healthy people across ages. With a J-beta primer mix and a sample-barcoded 5' primer, a second PCR ran 7 to 11 cycles. In TCRdb, the 5' RACE reads were re-called with MiXCR into one record per CDR3 protein. The data show some 1.6 million distinct CDR3 sequences, roughly 32% seen once. The specimen was blood. Receptors originate from a woman aged 30 to 39 in good health.

This clonotype showed up just a few times. The V and J genes are TRBV6-5 and TRBJ2-3; no clear D gene. The ends were cut back, 5 bases at V and 0 bases at J, with 9 bases in the middle. This CDR3 has 14 residues. The germline gives CDR1 MNHEY, CDR2 SVGAGI. The CDR3 region is CASSIRWSTDTQYF. In DNA form, the CDR3 reads TGTGCCAGCAGTATAAGATGGAGCACAGATACGCAGTATTTT.

There are a few counts of this clonotype. V is TRBV20-1 and J is TRBJ2-3; tentative D call: TRBD2 (6 bases). Germline assignment: CDR1 DFQATT and CDR2 SNEGSKA (reference sequence). V was pared by 5 bases and J by 2 bases, with 14 bases between. The CDR3 covers 14 residues. The CDR3 loop is CSAPRSGYTDTQYF. The CDR3 DNA reads as TGCAGTGCTCCTCGTAGCGGATACACAGATACGCAGTATTTT.

This sequence joins TRBV10-3 and TRBJ2-5; TRBD2 aligns across 8 bases. The J call may be faulty, since TRBJ2-7 better matches the DNA end. Germline assignment: CDR1 ENHRY and CDR2 SYGVKD. The CDR3 length is 17 residues. Written as DNA, the CDR3 is TGTGCCATCAGTGAGTCGAGGTTAACTAGCGGACGGGACGAGCAGTACTTC. Protein product: CAISESRLTSGRDEQYF.

The rearrangement joins TRBV3-1 to TRBJ1-1; D not resolved. This CDR3 contains 15 residues. The germline CDR1 and CDR2 sequences are LGHDT and YNNKEL (reference sequence). V lost 4 bases to trimming and J lost 5 bases, with 17 bases between them. CDR3 coding DNA: TGTGCCAGCAGCCCCAACGGAGGGCGTGGGACTGAAGCTTTCTTT. This sequence encodes CASSPNGGRGTEAFF.

The chain joins TRBV5-1 to TRBJ1-1, with D perhaps matching TRBD1 (5 bases). Germline V CDR1 and CDR2: SGHRS, YFSETQ. This CDR3 has 13 residues. V lost 0 bases and J lost 10, with 13 bases in between. The DNA of the CDR3 is TGCGCCAGCAGCTTGGGGGGCAGCGCCGCAGCTTTCTTT. Protein sequence: CASSLGGSAAAFF.

The rearrangement uses TRBV27 and TRBJ2-1; 8 bases are shared with TRBD2. V shed 5 bases, J shed 3 bases, and the junction held 6 bases outside the gene matches. Germline loops: CDR1 MNHEY, CDR2 SMNVEV (reference sequence). This CDR3 comprises 15 residues. CDR3 bases: TGTGCCAGCAGTGTGTGGACTAGCAGCTACAATGAGCAGTTCTTC. Encoded protein: CASSVWTSSYNEQFF.

This clonotype was recorded a few times. The rearrangement links TRBV20-1 to TRBJ2-3; D gene ambiguous. This CDR3 is 12 amino acids long. The germline gives CDR1 DFQATT, CDR2 SNEGSKA (reference sequence). Trimming cost V 0 bases and J 6 bases, with 7 bases left between them. CDR3: CSARDWWDTQYF. The DNA for the CDR3 is TGCAGTGCTAGAGATTGGTGGGATACGCAGTATTTT.

The J gene is TRBJ2-7, the V gene TRBV7-2; possibly TRBD2 for D (5 bases). The end of the DNA aligns better with TRBJ2-5, so the J call may be wrong. The germline CDR1 and CDR2 sequences are SGHTA and FQGNSA. This CDR3 contains 15 residues. CDR3 region: CASSPPGGSCETQYF. The DNA for the CDR3 is TGTGCCAGCAGCCCCCCAGGCGGGTCGTGCGAGACCCAGTACTTC.

V and J are TRBV6-1 and TRBJ2-2, with unresolved D. The CDR3 contains 15 residues. The ends were cut back, 2 bases at V and 1 base at J, with 8 bases in the middle. Germline V gene lookup returns CDR1 MNHNS and CDR2 SASEGT. The CDR3 DNA reads TGTGCCAGCAGTGAAAGGACGGTGAACACCGGGGAGCTGTTTTTT. It codes for CASSERTVNTGELFF.

This clonotype was seen a few times. The chain recombines TRBV4-2 with TRBJ2-7; 7 bases map to TRBD1. Germline-derived CDR1 and CDR2 are LGHNA and YNFKEQ. The V gene end was trimmed by 0 bases and the J gene end by 0 bases; junction bases not matched to a gene: 8. This CDR3 region has 17 residues. The CDR3 coding sequence is TGTGCCAGCAGCCAAGATCCCTGGACAGGTATCTCCTACGAGCAGTACTTC. Translating gives CASSQDPWTGISYEQYF.

The rearrangement uses TRBV11-2 and TRBJ1-2; maybe TRBD1 (6 bases). The V end lost 1 base, the J end lost 3 bases, and 15 bases lay between the germline ends. CDR1 and CDR2 from the germline V gene are SGHAT and FQNNGV. The CDR3 contains 16 residues. CDR3: CASSLVPQGLHYGYTF. The CDR3 nucleotides are TGTGCCAGCAGCTTAGTACCACAGGGTTTGCACTATGGCTACACCTTC.

This clonotype occurred a few times. The gene calls are TRBV12-3 or TRBV12-4 and TRBJ1-1; TRBD1 might be the D (5 bases). V was clipped by 8 bases and J by 3 bases, with 22 bases between them. The CDR3 spans 16 residues. In DNA, the CDR3 is TGTGCCAGCGCTCCTCCCGGGGGAGGGGTGGACACTGAAGCTTTCTTT. Residues: CASAPPGGGVDTEAFF.

This chain uses TRBV7-2 with TRBJ2-1, with D uncertain. V lost 5 bases to trimming and J lost 0 bases, with 17 bases between them. The CDR3 covers 17 residues. In germline, CDR1 is SGHTA, CDR2 FQGNSA. This CDR3 reads CASSLEPTDLSYNEQFF. The CDR3 coding sequence is TGTGCCAGCAGCCTGGAACCCACAGACCTCTCCTACAATGAGCAGTTCTTC.

The chain links TRBV20-1 to TRBJ2-7; perhaps TRBD1 as D (7 bases). The V end was cut by 5 bases, the J end by 10 bases, with 12 bases between. The CDR3 runs to 10 residues. Germline V gene sequence: CDR1 DFQATT, CDR2 SNEGSKA (reference sequence). CDR3 in amino acids: CSAFQGGQYF. In DNA, the CDR3 is TGCAGTGCTTTCCAGGGGGGCCAGTACTTC.

V gene TRBV4-3 combines with J gene TRBJ1-2; D remains ambiguous. The CDR3 has 14 amino acids. V dropped 1 base and J dropped 12 bases, with 18 bases sitting between them. The V gene's germline CDR1 is LGHNA and CDR2 YSLEER. The CDR3 region has the DNA TGCGCCAGCAGCCAAGCTCCGGGGAATTATATCCACACCTTC. This sequence encodes CASSQAPGNYIHTF.

This clonotype turned up a few times. The chain joins TRBV15 to TRBJ1-2; maybe TRBD1 (5 bases). In germline, CDR1 is LNHNV, CDR2 YYDKDF (reference sequence). V was trimmed by 5 bases and J by 5 bases, leaving 18 bases between them. This CDR3 comprises 15 residues. CDR3 amino acids: CATSLGEGSGYGYTF. CDR3 coding DNA: TGTGCCACCAGCCTTGGTGAGGGGAGCGGGTATGGCTACACCTTC.

The rearrangement joins TRBV20-1 to TRBJ2-7; maybe TRBD1 (6 bases). This CDR3 spans 14 amino acids. From germline, CDR1 is DFQATT and CDR2 SNEGSKA (reference sequence). With 6 bases removed from V and 0 bases from J, the gap between germline ends came to 15 bases. This chain's CDR3 is CSADPRDNSYEQYF. CDR3 nucleotide sequence: TGCAGTGCCGACCCTAGGGACAACTCCTACGAGCAGTACTTC.

This clonotype has ten or more counts. The rearrangement uses TRBV5-5 and TRBJ2-1; 7 bases fit TRBD2. The CDR3 contains 16 residues. V trimming: 0 bases; J trimming: 0 bases; junction bases outside the gene matches: 3. Germline V gives CDR1 SGHKS, CDR2 YYEKEE (reference sequence). The CDR3: CASSLGGGYSYNEQFF. As DNA, the CDR3 is TGTGCCAGCAGCTTGGGCGGGGGTTACTCCTACAATGAGCAGTTCTTC. The whole variable domain, filled in from reference TRBV5-5 and TRBJ2-1, reads DAGVTQSPTHLIKTRGQQVTLRCSPISGHKSVSWYQQVLGQGPQFIFQYYEKEERGRGNFPDRFSARQFPNYSSELNVNALLLGDSALYLCASSLGGGYSYNEQFFGPGTRLTVL.

This clonotype was detected a few times. The V call is TRBV29-1, the J call TRBJ2-7; 9 bases map to TRBD1. Trimming at V came to 3 bases and at J to 12 bases, leaving 12 bases not matched to a gene. Germline loops: CDR1 SQVTM, CDR2 ANQGSEA. The CDR3 has 13 amino acids. The CDR3 here is CSVERTGVGLSYF. The DNA for the CDR3 is TGCAGCGTTGAGCGGACAGGGGTGGGTTTGTCGTACTTC.

The chain is built from TRBV30 and TRBJ1-1; D is unclear. Germline CDR1 reads GTSNPN; CDR2 reads SVGIG (reference sequence). Trimming removed 1 base at V and 0 bases at J, with 6 bases between. The CDR3 sequence is 13 residues long. The CDR3 DNA is TGTGCCTGGAGTGGACAATTGAACACTGAAGCTTTCTTT. Protein: CAWSGQLNTEAFF.

About this clonotype: One base away lies a much larger clone, so this may be a sequencing read error. The chain couples TRBV12-3 or TRBV12-4 to TRBJ2-5; tentatively, D is TRBD2 (6 bases). V lost 1 base and J lost 4, with 16 bases in between. This CDR3 region has 16 residues. The CDR3 protein is CASSLGLTGERETQYF. In DNA, the CDR3 is TGTGCCAGCAGTTTAGGACTAACGGGGGAGCGAGAGACCCAGTACTTC.

This clonotype was recorded a few times. The V and J genes are TRBV7-9 and TRBJ2-1; D is ambiguous. Germline CDR1 and CDR2: SEHNR and FQNEAQ (reference sequence). Trimming took off 1 base at V and 8 bases at J, with 15 bases between the two ends. The CDR3 loop spans 15 amino acids. The CDR3 nucleotides read TGTGCCAGCAGCTTAGAAGGGCAGTTCTTGTATGAGCAGTTCTTC. Residues: CASSLEGQFLYEQFF.

The sample holds many counts of this clonotype. This chain joins TRBV6-1 and TRBJ2-5; TRBD1 might be the D (5 bases). V was shortened by 3 bases and J by 3 bases, with 8 bases between the two germline ends. Germline loops: CDR1 MNHNS, CDR2 SASEGT. The CDR3 has 13 amino acids. This CDR3 is CASSEGREETQYF. CDR3 in DNA: TGTGCCAGCAGTGAGGGCAGGGAAGAGACCCAGTACTTC.